This TCR beta chain came from a study of early stage breast cancer tumors. Here immunoSEQ multiplex PCR was the method, and the copy in TCRdb shows in-frame clones only, minus some. The sample carries 55,000 to 70,000 clones, 80% recorded once. The TCR originated in a person in their 40s with breast cancer. Sequencing input: blood.

In nucleotides, the CDR3 is TGTGCCAGCAGTTGGTTCGACGAGCAGTACTTC. Translation gives CASSWFDEQYF. V is TRBV5-6 and J is TRBJ2-7; D unresolved. Trimming cost V 5 bases and J 5 bases, with 8 bases left between them. Germline V lookup: CDR1 SGHDT, CDR2 YYEEEE. CDR3 size: 11 residues.